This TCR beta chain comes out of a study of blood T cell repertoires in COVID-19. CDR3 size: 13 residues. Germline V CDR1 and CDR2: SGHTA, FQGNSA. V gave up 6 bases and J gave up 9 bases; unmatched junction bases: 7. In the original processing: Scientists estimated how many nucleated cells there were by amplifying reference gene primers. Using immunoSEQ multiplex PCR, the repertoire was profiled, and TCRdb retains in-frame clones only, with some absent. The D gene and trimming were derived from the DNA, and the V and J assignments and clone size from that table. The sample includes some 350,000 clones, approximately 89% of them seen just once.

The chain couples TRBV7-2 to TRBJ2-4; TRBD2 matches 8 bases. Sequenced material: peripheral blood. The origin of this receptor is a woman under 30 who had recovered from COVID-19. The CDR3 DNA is TGTGCCAGCAGGGGAGCGGGAGCGGGCATTCAGTACTTC. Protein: CASRGAGAGIQYF.